These 24 T cell receptor beta chains share one sample of origin, sequenced in a study of cytomegalovirus exposure and HLA in healthy donors. In the PCR, 60 Vbeta and 13 Jbeta primers were used. Profiled with immunoSEQ multiplex PCR; TCRdb holds only in-frame clones, not every one. The repertoire holds about 280,000 clones, approximately 90% seen once, with 2% to 3% in the top ten. The specimen sequenced was PBMCs. These receptors were taken from a woman aged 18-29 years in good health and CMV-seronegative.

In its sample, this clone was seen a few times. The V gene is TRBV6-5, the J gene TRBJ1-1, with TRBD1 identical over 8 bases. Germline CDR1 is MNHEY and CDR2 is SVGAGI. Trimming removed 5 bases from V and 5 bases from J; junction bases left unmatched: 7. The CDR3 has 14 residues. CDR3 sequence reads: CASSPRGRWTEAFF. DNA of the CDR3: TGTGCCAGCAGTCCCAGGGGGCGATGGACTGAAGCTTTCTTT.

The chain combines TRBV5-6 with TRBJ2-1; 10 positions agree with TRBD2. CDR1 and CDR2 (germline): SGHDT, YYEEEE. The CDR3 is 15 residues long. V trimming: 4 bases; J trimming: 8 bases; junction bases outside the gene matches: 9. The CDR3 spells CASSTSGGDIDEQFF. DNA of the CDR3: TGTGCCAGCAGCACGAGCGGGGGGGATATCGATGAGCAGTTCTTC.

The DNA for the CDR3 is TGTGCCAGTAGTACCTCAGGGGGCAACTATGGCTACACCTTC. Translated: CASSTSGGNYGYTF. The chain employs TRBV19 and TRBJ1-2; TRBD1 matches at 8 bases. V trimming: 4 bases; J trimming: 2 bases; junction bases outside the gene matches: 3. Germline V gene data show CDR1 as LNHDA and CDR2 as SQIVND (reference sequence). The CDR3 totals 14 residues. Supplemented by reference TRBV19 and TRBJ1-2, the full variable domain reads DGGITQSPKYLFRKEGQNVTLSCEQNLNHDAMYWYRQDPGQGLRLIYYSQIVNDFQKGDIAEGYSVSREKKESFPLTVTSAQKNPTAFYLCASSTSGGNYGYTFGSGTRLTVV.

This chain uses TRBV15 with TRBJ2-1, with D possibly TRBD2 on 6 matching bases. The CDR3 has 15 residues. With 3 bases removed from V and 5 bases from J, the gap between germline ends came to 14 bases. The germline V gene has CDR1 LNHNV and CDR2 YYDKDF (reference sequence). The CDR3 loop reads CATSSQGRRDNEQFF. CDR3 DNA: TGTGCCACCAGCAGCCAGGGTAGGAGGGACAATGAGCAGTTCTTC.

The CDR3 DNA is TGTGCAGGGGACAGGAGGAATTCACCCCTCCACTTT. This encodes CAGDRRNSPLHF. V is TRBV30 and J is TRBJ1-6, with 8 bases that match TRBD1. The CDR3 is 12 amino acids. Germline values: CDR1 GTSNPN, CDR2 SVGIG (reference sequence).

In DNA, the CDR3 is TGTGCCACCAGCAGAGTCAGATTGAACACTGAAGCTTTCTTT. It is translated as CATSRVRLNTEAFF. The chain links TRBV15 to TRBJ1-1; no clear D. Germline values: CDR1 LNHNV, CDR2 YYDKDF (reference sequence). V was clipped by 1 base and J by 0 bases, with 6 bases between them. The CDR3 is 14 residues long.

V usage is TRBV5-1 and J usage is TRBJ1-1, with TRBD1 identical over 8 bases. With 0 bases clipped from V and 4 bases from J, the junction kept 5 bases outside the gene matches. This CDR3 is built from 15 residues. The germline CDR1 and CDR2 sequences are SGHRS and YFSETQ. The CDR3 DNA is TGCGCCAGCAGCTTGGCTGGACAGGGAGGCACTGAAGCTTTCTTT. This gives the protein CASSLAGQGGTEAFF.

This chain joins TRBV18 and TRBJ2-7; 7 positions match TRBD1. The J segment lost 6 bases and the V segment lost 0 bases, leaving 5 bases of the junction unmatched. The CDR3 runs 14 residues. From germline, CDR1 is KGHSH and CDR2 LQKENI. CDR3 in amino acids: CASSPPSTGVEQYF. In DNA, the CDR3 is TGTGCCAGCTCACCACCGAGTACAGGGGTCGAGCAGTACTTC.

V gene TRBV6-1 combines with J gene TRBJ1-1; D is unresolved. The CDR3 has 14 amino acids. Germline CDR1 is MNHNS and CDR2 is SASEGT. Deletions cut 7 bases from V and 3 bases from J, with 15 bases between. The DNA of the CDR3 is TGTGCCAGCACCAACCAACCGGGAGACACTGAAGCTTTCTTT. Translating gives CASTNQPGDTEAFF.

The chain links TRBV6-1 to TRBJ1-3, with TRBD1 matching 9 bases. The V gene end was trimmed by 4 bases and the J gene end by 3 bases; junction bases not matched to a gene: 10. The CDR3 has 17 residues. Germline CDR1 and CDR2: MNHNS and SASEGT. CDR3 sequence (DNA): TGTGCCAGCAGTGGGGGGACAGGGAAATTAGGTGGAAACACCATATATTTT. Translation: CASSGGTGKLGGNTIYF.

V gene TRBV7-2 combines with J gene TRBJ2-2, with 12 bases lining up with TRBD2. V lost 6 bases and J lost 5; bases outside the gene matches: 4. CDR3 length: 15 amino acids. CDR1 is SGHTA and CDR2 is FQGNSA in the germline V gene. The CDR3 here is CASRSSGGGTGELFF. The CDR3 nucleotides are TGTGCCAGCAGATCTAGCGGGGGGGGAACCGGGGAGCTGTTTTTT.

The chain employs TRBV9 and TRBJ2-7; no definite D call. V was trimmed by 4 bases and J by 2 bases, leaving 16 bases between them. The germline CDR1 and CDR2 sequences are SGDLS and YYNGEE. The CDR3 has 15 amino acids. CDR3 protein: CASSPNPATTYEQYF. CDR3 in DNA: TGTGCCAGCAGCCCAAACCCAGCTACTACCTACGAGCAGTACTTC.

V gene TRBV7-8 combines with J gene TRBJ1-5; D may be TRBD1 (6 bases). The CDR3 spans 16 residues. The ends were cut back, 4 bases at V and 1 base at J, with 14 bases in the middle. CDR1 and CDR2 from the germline V gene are SGHVS and FQNEAQ. The CDR3, as DNA: TGTGCCAGCAGCTGGGGGGAGGGGGTAAGCAATCAGCCCCAGCATTTT. Its protein is CASSWGEGVSNQPQHF.

The rearrangement uses TRBV6-1 and TRBJ2-3, with 9 bases matching TRBD2. V lost 2 bases and J lost 0; bases outside the gene matches: 15. The length of the CDR3 is 20 residues. Germline CDR1 and CDR2: MNHNS and SASEGT. The CDR3 DNA is TGTGCCAGCAGTGAAAGGCGGATAGCGGGGGTTTCTTCTAGCACAGATACGCAGTATTTT. Amino acids: CASSERRIAGVSSSTDTQYF.

This chain uses TRBV6-5 with TRBJ1-2, with D uncertain. Trimming took 0 bases from V and 8 from J, leaving 10 bases between them. In germline, CDR1 is MNHEY, CDR2 SVGAGI. The CDR3 consists of 13 residues. The chain's CDR3 is CASSYSKRYGYTF. In DNA, the CDR3 is TGTGCCAGCAGTTACTCGAAGCGGTACGGCTACACCTTC.

This chain joins TRBV7-2 and TRBJ2-1; 12 bases map to TRBD2. The V gene end was trimmed by 4 bases and the J gene end by 7 bases; junction bases not matched to a gene: 5. This CDR3 is 15 amino acids long. CDR1 and CDR2 from the germline V gene are SGHTA and FQGNSA. As DNA, the CDR3 is TGTGCCAGCAGCTACCTAGCGGGGGGGCTGAATGAGCAGTTCTTC. Protein: CASSYLAGGLNEQFF. The full variable domain, with the rest looked up from reference TRBV7-2 and TRBJ2-1, is GAGVSQSPSNKVTEKGKDVELRCDPISGHTALYWYRQSLGQGLEFLIYFQGNSAPDKSGLPSDRFSAERTGGSVSTLTIQRTQQEDSAVYLCASSYLAGGLNEQFFGPGTRLTVL.

This clone showed up just a few times. In the same sample, other DNA sequences code for this CDR3. The chain is built from TRBV18 and TRBJ1-1, with no clear D. Germline CDR1 and CDR2: KGHSH and LQKENI. Deletions cut 2 bases from V and 0 bases from J, with 4 bases between. The CDR3 covers 13 residues. The CDR3 here is CASSPSVNTEAFF. CDR3 sequence (DNA): TGTGCCAGCTCACCAAGCGTGAACACTGAAGCTTTCTTT.

This chain uses TRBV27 with TRBJ2-7, with TRBD2 as a possible D gene (5 bases). Germline V gene sequence: CDR1 MNHEY, CDR2 SMNVEV (reference sequence). The CDR3 is made up of 16 amino acids. Deletions cut 2 bases from V and 6 bases from J, with 20 bases between. The CDR3: CASSLSGGRKRPEQYF. In nucleotides, the CDR3 is TGTGCCAGCAGTTTAAGCGGCGGTAGGAAAAGGCCCGAGCAGTACTTC.

The chain is built from TRBV18 and TRBJ1-6; D gene uncertain. The V end lost 4 bases, the J end lost 0 bases, and 7 bases lay between the germline ends. The CDR3 consists of 15 residues. The germline CDR1 and CDR2 sequences are KGHSH and LQKENI. CDR3 region: CASSLESSYNSPLHF. The CDR3 DNA follows: TGTGCCAGCTCACTGGAGAGCTCCTATAATTCACCCCTCCACTTT. The complete variable domain, with remaining parts taken from reference TRBV18 and TRBJ1-6, reads NAGVMQNPRHLVRRRGQEARLRCSPMKGHSHVYWYRQLPEEGLKFMVYLQKENIIDESGMPKERFSAEFPKEGPSILRIQQVVRGDSAAYFCASSLESSYNSPLHFGNGTRLTVT.

The chain uses TRBV9 and TRBJ2-3; D is uncertain. From germline, CDR1 is SGDLS and CDR2 YYNGEE. The CDR3 consists of 14 residues. Trimming removed 3 bases from V and 9 bases from J, with 17 bases in between. This CDR3 is CASSANYPRYTQYF. DNA for the CDR3: TGTGCCAGCAGCGCGAACTACCCCCGGTACACGCAGTATTTT.

The chain employs TRBV19 and TRBJ1-1; D is undetermined. Germline CDR1 LNHDA, CDR2 SQIVND (reference sequence). The CDR3 has 14 amino acids. Deletions cut 3 bases from V and 0 bases from J, with 8 bases between. The CDR3 loop reads CASSMASMNTEAFF. DNA for the CDR3: TGTGCCAGTAGTATGGCCAGTATGAACACTGAAGCTTTCTTT. Full variable domain (outside the CDR3, taken from reference TRBV19 and TRBJ1-1): DGGITQSPKYLFRKEGQNVTLSCEQNLNHDAMYWYRQDPGQGLRLIYYSQIVNDFQKGDIAEGYSVSREKKESFPLTVTSAQKNPTAFYLCASSMASMNTEAFFGQGTRLTVV.

CDR3 DNA: TGTGCCAGCAGCCCCCAGAATTCACCCCTCCACTTT. Protein product: CASSPQNSPLHF. This chain links TRBV9 with TRBJ1-6; D gene uncertain. Germline CDR1 reads SGDLS; CDR2 reads YYNGEE. This CDR3 contains 12 residues. Between the trimmed V and J ends, which lost 4 bases and 7 bases, there was a span of 6 bases.

The sample holds one count of this clone. The chain joins TRBV5-5 to TRBJ2-7; the match to TRBD1 covers 7 bases. CDR1 is SGHKS and CDR2 is YYEKEE in the germline V gene (reference sequence). The CDR3 runs to 15 residues. J lost 0 bases, V lost 4 bases, and 7 bases had no gene match. The CDR3 sequence: CASSEGQQFSYEQYF. In nucleotides, the CDR3 is TGTGCCAGCAGCGAGGGACAGCAATTCTCCTACGAGCAGTACTTC. The variable domain in full, with the rest retrieved from reference TRBV5-5 and TRBJ2-7, is DAGVTQSPTHLIKTRGQQVTLRCSPISGHKSVSWYQQVLGQGPQFIFQYYEKEERGRGNFPDRFSARQFPNYSSELNVNALLLGDSALYLCASSEGQQFSYEQYFGPGTRLTVT.

This chain links TRBV4-2 with TRBJ2-3; perhaps TRBD2 as D (6 bases). V lost 6 bases to trimming and J lost 4 bases, with 14 bases between them. The germline V gene has CDR1 LGHNA and CDR2 YNFKEQ. The length of the CDR3 is 14 residues. Here the CDR3 reads CASRPRLVSDTQYF. As DNA, the CDR3 is TGTGCCAGCAGACCCCGACTAGTATCAGATACGCAGTATTTT.